Given below is one T cell receptor beta chain in context. Its antigen is undetermined. The junction shows a germline mismatch at one end, possibly a read error. The entry originates in a study of neurological immune-mediated disorders. Germline CDR1 SGHTA, CDR2 FQGNSA. The CDR3 runs 14 residues. Overall study findings and caveats: Subjects shared no identical expanded-clone CDR3 amino acid sequences, suggesting private TCR-beta repertoires in all groups. The level of TCR clonal expansion was highest in patients with HTLV-1-associated myelopathy and lowest in multiple sclerosis, where it fell below the level seen in healthy controls.

Template-switch 5'RACE cDNA synthesis added a 10-nucleotide unique molecular identifier. TCRdb passed the 5' RACE reads through MiXCR, listing each CDR3 protein once. The data hold 35,000 to 45,000 distinct CDR3 sequences, with roughly 15% observed a single time. The sequencing sample was made of PBMCs. The sequence derives from a woman aged 50 to 65 with HTLV-1-associated myelopathy (HAM/TSP). This chain joins TRBV7-2 and TRBJ2-3; D not certain. The CDR3 region is CASSLDGVTDTQYF. CDR3 nucleotide sequence: TGTGCCAGCAGCTTAGATGGAGTCACAGATACACAGTATTTT.